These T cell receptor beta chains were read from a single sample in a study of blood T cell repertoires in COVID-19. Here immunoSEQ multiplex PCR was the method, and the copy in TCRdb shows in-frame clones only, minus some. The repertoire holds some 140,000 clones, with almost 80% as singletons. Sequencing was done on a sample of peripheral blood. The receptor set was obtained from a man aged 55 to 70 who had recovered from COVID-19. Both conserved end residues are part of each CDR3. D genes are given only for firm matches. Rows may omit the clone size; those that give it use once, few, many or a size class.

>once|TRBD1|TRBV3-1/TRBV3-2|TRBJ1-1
CASSHEEDRGNTEAFF
TGTGCCAGCAGCCATGAAGAGGACAGGGGGAACACTGAAGCTTTCTTT
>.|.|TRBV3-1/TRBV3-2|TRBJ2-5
CASSQQKGAWETQYF
TGTGCCAGCAGCCAACAGAAAGGAGCTTGGGAGACCCAGTACTTC
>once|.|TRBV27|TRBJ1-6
CASSREPRNSPLHF
TGTGCCAGCAGCCGGGAACCTAGGAATTCACCCCTCCACTTT
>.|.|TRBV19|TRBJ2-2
CASSSQAAANTGELFF
TGTGCCAGTAGTTCCCAAGCGGCCGCGAACACCGGGGAGCTGTTTTTT
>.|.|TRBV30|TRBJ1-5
CAWSAEGGQPQHF
TGTGCCTGGAGTGCCGAAGGGGGACAGCCCCAGCATTTT
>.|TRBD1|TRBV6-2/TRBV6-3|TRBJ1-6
CASSLADRSGSPLHF
TGTGCCAGCAGTCTCGCGGACAGGTCGGGGTCACCCCTCCACTTT
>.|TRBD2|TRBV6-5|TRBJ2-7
CASSRGTSGPYEQYF
TGTGCCAGCAGTCGGGGGACTAGCGGGCCCTACGAGCAGTACTTC
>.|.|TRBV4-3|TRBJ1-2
CASSQQGVGGYTF
TGCGCCAGCAGCCAACAAGGGGTGGGTGGCTACACCTTC
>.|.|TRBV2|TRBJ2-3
CASSDYDTQYF
TGTGCCAGCAGTGACTATGATACGCAGTATTTT
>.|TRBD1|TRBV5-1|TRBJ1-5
CASNDRVSQPQHF
TGCGCCAGCAACGACAGGGTAAGTCAGCCCCAGCATTTT
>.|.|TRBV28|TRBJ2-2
CASSSQGTPGELFF
TGTGCCAGCAGTTCCCAGGGTACCCCCGGGGAGCTGTTTTTT
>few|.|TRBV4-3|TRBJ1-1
CASSQDRQDGTEAFF
TGCGCCAGCAGCCAAGACCGACAGGACGGCACTGAAGCTTTCTTT
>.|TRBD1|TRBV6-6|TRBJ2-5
CASSYSGQGASETQYF
TGTGCCAGCAGTTACTCTGGACAGGGGGCGTCGGAGACCCAGTACTTC
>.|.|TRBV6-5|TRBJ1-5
CAIQGGANQPQHF
TGTGCCATACAGGGCGGTGCCAATCAGCCCCAGCATTTT
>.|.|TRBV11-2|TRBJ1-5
CASSPDSNQPQHF
TGTGCCAGCAGTCCGGACTCGAATCAGCCCCAGCATTTT
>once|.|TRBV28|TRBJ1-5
CASSLRGRGREWAQHF
TGTGCCAGCAGTTTGAGGGGCAGGGGCCGGGAATGGGCCCAGCATTTT
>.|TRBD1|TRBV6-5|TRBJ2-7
CASSYSGTGGLYEQYF
TGTGCCAGCAGTTACTCAGGGACAGGGGGCTTATACGAGCAGTACTTC
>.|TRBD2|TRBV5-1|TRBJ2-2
CASSQAGGNTGELFF
TGCGCCAGCAGCCAGGCGGGGGGTAACACCGGGGAGCTGTTTTTT
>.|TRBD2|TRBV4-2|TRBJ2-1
CASSHAGSSGRPGQFF
TGTGCCAGCAGCCACGCCGGGTCTAGCGGGAGGCCGGGGCAGTTCTTC
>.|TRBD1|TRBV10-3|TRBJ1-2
CAAMAQGDGYTF
TGTGCCGCCATGGCCCAGGGGGATGGCTACACCTTC
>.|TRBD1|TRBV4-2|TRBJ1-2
CASSQATGDHNYGYTF
TGTGCCAGCAGCCAGGCAACAGGGGACCATAACTATGGCTACACCTTC
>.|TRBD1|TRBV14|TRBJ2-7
CASSQNEWTGGLTQQYF
TGTGCCAGCAGCCAAAATGAATGGACAGGGGGCCTTACGCAGCAGTACTTC
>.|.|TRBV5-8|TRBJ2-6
CASSRGLTTSSGANVLTF
TGTGCCAGCAGCCGCGGACTGACGACCTCCTCTGGGGCCAACGTCCTGACTTTC
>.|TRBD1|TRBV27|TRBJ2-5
CATINKQGLSETQYF
TGTGCCACAATAAATAAACAGGGGCTTTCGGAGACCCAGTACTTC
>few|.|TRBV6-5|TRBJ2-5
CASKGTQETQYF
TGTGCCAGCAAGGGGACTCAAGAGACCCAGTACTTC
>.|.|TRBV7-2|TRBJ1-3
CASSFGLSDSGNTIYF
TGTGCCAGCAGCTTCGGACTTTCCGACTCTGGAAACACCATATATTTT
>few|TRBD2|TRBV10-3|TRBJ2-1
CAISDAGLAGENEQFF
TGTGCCATCAGCGATGCGGGACTAGCGGGAGAGAATGAGCAGTTCTTC
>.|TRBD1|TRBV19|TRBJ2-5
CASSIRGGTGGETQYF
TGTGCCAGTAGTATTCGAGGAGGGACAGGGGGAGAGACCCAGTACTTC
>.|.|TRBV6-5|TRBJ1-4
CASSTQGSEKLFF
TGTGCCAGCAGTACACAGGGCAGTGAAAAACTGTTTTTT
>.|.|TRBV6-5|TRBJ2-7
CASSLQGRYEQYF
TGTGCCAGCAGTTTACAGGGGAGGTACGAGCAGTACTTC
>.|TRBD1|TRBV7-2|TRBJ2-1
CASSPRQGNEQFF
TGTGCCAGCAGCCCAAGACAGGGCAATGAGCAGTTCTTC
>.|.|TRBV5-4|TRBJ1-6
CASSSSAGARNSPLHF
TGTGCCAGCAGCTCGTCGGCGGGGGCCAGGAATTCACCCCTCCACTTT
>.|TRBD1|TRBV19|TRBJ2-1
CASSTGTGAYNEQFF
TGTGCCAGTAGTACCGGGACAGGGGCCTACAATGAGCAGTTCTTC
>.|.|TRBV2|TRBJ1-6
CASNGLTPNSPLHF
TGTGCCAGCAATGGGCTAACGCCCAATTCACCCCTCCACTTT
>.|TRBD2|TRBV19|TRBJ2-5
CASSRTSGRAGETQYF
TGTGCCAGTAGCCGGACTAGCGGGAGGGCGGGAGAGACCCAGTACTTC
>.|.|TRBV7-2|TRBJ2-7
CASSGPQGSYEQYF
TGTGCCAGCAGCGGACCACAGGGTTCCTACGAGCAGTACTTC
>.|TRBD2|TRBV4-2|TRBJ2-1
CASSQAPLAGGPSLVSYNEQFF
TGTGCCAGCAGCCAAGCCCCGTTAGCGGGGGGCCCCTCTCTGGTCTCCTACAATGAGCAGTTCTTC